This TCR beta chain came from a study of T cells in localized non-small cell lung cancer. The study, taken as a whole, reports: Among the tissues sampled, uninvolved adjacent lung had the highest T cell clonality, above tumor. Adjacent lung tissue had a median around 50 of the top 100 clones found in the tumor. As only one tumor region underwent sequencing, heterogeneity remains possible.

In its sample, this clone was seen a few times. Its antigen is not identified. Sequencing used immunoSEQ multiplex PCR; TCRdb keeps in-frame clones, though not all of them. The sample consists of fewer than 30,000 clones, about nine tenths of them appearing once. V was clipped by 10 bases and J by 5 bases; unmatched bases: 15. The CDR3 consists of 15 residues. CDR1 and CDR2 from the germline V gene are MNHEY and SVGAGI. The material sequenced was peripheral blood, taken before any cancer treatment. The origin of this receptor is a woman between 35 and 75 years old with stage I lung adenocarcinoma. V is TRBV6-5 and J is TRBJ2-5; 8 bases match TRBD1. CDR3 nucleotide sequence: TGTGCCACCACAAAGTACCAGGGGGCTGGGGAGACCCAGTACTTC. As protein: CATTKYQGAGETQYF.